This T cell receptor (beta chain) was observed in a study of early T cells in non-severe SARS-CoV-2 infection (dated by TCRdb to about 2021). With regard to the full study: TCR sequencing used bulk RNA from unsorted whole blood, so alpha and beta chains could not be paired.

This clonotype was detected a few times. The specificity of this receptor is unknown. No clone much larger than this one lies a single base away; base qualities are absent. From its cysteine to its phenylalanine, the CDR3 spans 14 amino acids. Solely the CDR3 DNA is kept, with 42 bases framed from the first base. Unmatched junction bases come to 4, with V trimmed by 6 bases and J by 3 bases. The study was a case-control design nested within a healthcare worker cohort in London, UK, with weekly nasopharyngeal swab PCR tests and blood sampling. Between 23 and 31 March 2020, the week of the UK lockdown, healthcare workers were enrolled and then followed up weekly for as long as 16 weeks. Receptor amplification or capture employed 5' RACE. Data came from a NextSeq 500. To correct for sequencing error and PCR bias, the TCR library protocol tagged individual cDNA molecules with unique molecular identifiers. Both TCR alpha and beta chains were sequenced, and tight co-correlation was observed between alpha and beta sequence abundances in each sample. Concerning the study's data processing: Decombinator V4 was used to perform V gene, J gene and CDR3 annotation of TCR sequences. Expanded TCRs were defined as changing significantly between any two time points under a Poisson model with p below 0.0001. Abundances of TCRs were expressed as counts per million after normalisation to the total number of TCRs sequenced in each sample. MAIT TCRs were defined by TRAV1-2 paired with TRAJ12, TRAJ20 or TRAJ33, and iNKT TCRs by TRAV10 paired with TRAJ18. VDJdb, accessed 1 November 2021, was searched for CMV, EBV and SARS-CoV-2 annotated TCRs, excluding TCRs annotated for multiple antigens. TCRdb reran the public reads through fastp at Q25 and MiXCR, keeping productive beta chains. Rows are unified per CDR3 protein, each entry keeping the most common DNA and genes. None of the V and J calls come from the authors' own analysis; TCRdb made them. The sample table lists about 80,000 distinct CDR3 sequences, less than 20% of them with a count of one. Less than 3.5% of the sample goes to the ten largest clones.

General findings and caveats noted by the study authors: VDJdb matching was skewed toward anti-spike CD8 responses, so virus-specific expansions were likely underestimated and private and CD4 specificities were missed.

The clonotype comes from an adult who was a healthcare worker with PCR-confirmed SARS-CoV-2 infection or an uninfected control (not recorded which). The rearranged chain carries TRBV12-3 or TRBV12-4 and TRBJ2-7, with 11 bases aligning to TRBD1. Material for sequencing was whole blood. The CDR3 here reads CASRRTGGVYEQYF. The DNA is as follows: TGTGCCAGCAGGCGGACAGGGGGCGTCTACGAGCAGTACTTC.